This T cell receptor (beta chain) derives from a study of response to subunit inactivated influenza vaccine. General study results and limits: The authors suggested that few new T cells are recruited per seasonal influenza vaccination.

Each CDR3 protein is one row after TCRdb ran MiXCR on the RT-PCR reads. Among some 500,000 distinct CDR3 sequences listed, 25% were seen once. This CDR3 contains 16 residues. Germline CDR1 SQVTM, CDR2 ANQGSEA. V shed 4 bases, J shed 2 bases, and the junction held 13 bases outside the gene matches. Details on this clonotype: The antigen remains unidentified.

This TCR was sampled from a man aged 50 to 59 who received an inactivated influenza vaccine. The sample here was CD4+ T cells sorted from PBMCs, taken about 5 days after vaccination. The chain couples TRBV29-1 to TRBJ2-7; 8 positions match TRBD1. CDR3 coding DNA: TGCAGCGTTGGGGGGCCCGGGACAGGATCCCCCTACGAGCAGTACTTC. Protein: CSVGGPGTGSPYEQYF.